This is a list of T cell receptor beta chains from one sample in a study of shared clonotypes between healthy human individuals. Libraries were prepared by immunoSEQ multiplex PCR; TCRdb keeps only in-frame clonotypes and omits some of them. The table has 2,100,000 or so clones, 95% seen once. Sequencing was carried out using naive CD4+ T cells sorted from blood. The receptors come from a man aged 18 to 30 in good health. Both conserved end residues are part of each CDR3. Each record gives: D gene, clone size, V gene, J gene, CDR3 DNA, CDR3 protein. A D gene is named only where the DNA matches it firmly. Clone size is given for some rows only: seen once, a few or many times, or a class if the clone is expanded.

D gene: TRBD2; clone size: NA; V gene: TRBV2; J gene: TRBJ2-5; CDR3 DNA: TGTGCCAGCGCGAGTAGCGGGCCCCTTTGGGAGACCCAGTACTTC; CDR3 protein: CASASSGPLWETQYF
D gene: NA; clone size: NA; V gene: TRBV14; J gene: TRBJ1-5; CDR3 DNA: TGTGCCAGCAGCACTCAACCGGGGTATCAGCCCCAGCATTTT; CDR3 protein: CASSTQPGYQPQHF
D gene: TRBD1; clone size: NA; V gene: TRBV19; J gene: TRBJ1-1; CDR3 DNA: TGTGCCAGTAGTCAGGGGGCAGTCACTGAAGCTTTCTTT; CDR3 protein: CASSQGAVTEAFF
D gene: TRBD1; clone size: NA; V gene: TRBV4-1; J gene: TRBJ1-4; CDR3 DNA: TGCGCCAGCAGCCAAGATTTCGCGCAGGGGGCGAGAGAAAAACTGTTTTTT; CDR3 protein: CASSQDFAQGAREKLFF
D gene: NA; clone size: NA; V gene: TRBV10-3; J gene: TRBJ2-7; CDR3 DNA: TGTGCCATCAGTAGCAGGCATCCCTACGAGCAGTACTTC; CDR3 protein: CAISSRHPYEQYF
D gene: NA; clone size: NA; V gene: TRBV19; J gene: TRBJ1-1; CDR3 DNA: TGTGCCAGTAGTTGGCAGGTGAACACTGAAGCTTTCTTT; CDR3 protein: CASSWQVNTEAFF
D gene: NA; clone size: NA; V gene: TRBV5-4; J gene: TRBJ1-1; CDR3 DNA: TGTGCCAGCAGCTTTTCTGGGGGCAACACTGAAGCTTTCTTT; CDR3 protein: CASSFSGGNTEAFF
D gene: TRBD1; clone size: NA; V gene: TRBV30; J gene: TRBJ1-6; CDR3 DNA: TGTGCCTGGAATTATGGGGGACAGGCAAATTCACCCCTCCACTTT; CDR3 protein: CAWNYGGQANSPLHF
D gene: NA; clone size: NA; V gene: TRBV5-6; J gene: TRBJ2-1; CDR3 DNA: TGTGCCAGCAGCCCGCGATCTCAGGGAACCAATGAGCAGTTCTTC; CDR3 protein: CASSPRSQGTNEQFF
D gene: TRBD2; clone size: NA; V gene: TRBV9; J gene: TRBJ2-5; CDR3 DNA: TGTGCCAGCAGCGTAGGGCGGGAGTCGACCCAGTACTTC; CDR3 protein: CASSVGRESTQYF
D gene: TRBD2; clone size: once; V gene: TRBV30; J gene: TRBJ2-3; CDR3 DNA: TGTGCCTGGACTAGCGGGGGGACAGATACGCAGTATTTT; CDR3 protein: CAWTSGGTDTQYF
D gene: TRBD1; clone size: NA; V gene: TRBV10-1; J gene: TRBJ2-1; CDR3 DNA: TGCGCCAGCAGTGAATTCGACAGGGGTAGTGGAAATGAGCAGTTCTTC; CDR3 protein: CASSEFDRGSGNEQFF
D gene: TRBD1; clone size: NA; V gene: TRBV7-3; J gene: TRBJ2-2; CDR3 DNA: TGTGCCAGCAGCTCTTACTCGACAGGGGGCACCGGGGAGCTGTTTTTT; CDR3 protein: CASSSYSTGGTGELFF
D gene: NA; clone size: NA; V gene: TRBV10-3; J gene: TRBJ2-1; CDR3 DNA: TGTGCCATCAGGGGGCAGGGTTTCTACAATGAGCAGTTCTTC; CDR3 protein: CAIRGQGFYNEQFF
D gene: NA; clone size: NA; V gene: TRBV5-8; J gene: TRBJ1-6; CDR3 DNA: TGTGCCAGCAGCTTGTGGTTCGGCGGGGGTGATAATTCACCCCTCCACTTT; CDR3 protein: CASSLWFGGGDNSPLHF
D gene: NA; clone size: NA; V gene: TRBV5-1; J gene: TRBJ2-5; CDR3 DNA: TGCGCCAGCAGCTTGGAGGGCCCGATCCAAGAGACCCAGTACTTC; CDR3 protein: CASSLEGPIQETQYF
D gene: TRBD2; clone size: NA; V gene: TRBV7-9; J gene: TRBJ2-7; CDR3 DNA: TGTGCCAGCAGCTCCTCCCCGGGACTAGCGGTCTACGAGCAGTACTTC; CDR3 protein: CASSSSPGLAVYEQYF
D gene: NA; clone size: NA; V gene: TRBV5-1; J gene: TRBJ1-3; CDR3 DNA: TGCGCCAGCAGCCCATTCTCTGGAAACACCATATATTTT; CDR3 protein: CASSPFSGNTIYF